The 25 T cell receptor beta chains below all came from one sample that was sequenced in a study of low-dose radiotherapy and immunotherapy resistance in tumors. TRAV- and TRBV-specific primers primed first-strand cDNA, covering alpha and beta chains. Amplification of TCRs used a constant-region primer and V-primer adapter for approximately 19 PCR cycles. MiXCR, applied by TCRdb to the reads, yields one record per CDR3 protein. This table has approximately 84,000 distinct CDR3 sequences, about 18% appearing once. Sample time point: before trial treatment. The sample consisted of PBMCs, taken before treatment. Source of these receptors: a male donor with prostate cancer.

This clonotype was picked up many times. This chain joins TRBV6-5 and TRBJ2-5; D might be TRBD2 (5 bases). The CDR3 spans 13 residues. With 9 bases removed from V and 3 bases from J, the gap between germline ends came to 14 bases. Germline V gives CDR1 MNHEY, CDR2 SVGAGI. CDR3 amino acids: CASHSTGKETQYF. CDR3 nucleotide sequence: TGTGCCAGTCACTCAACGGGGAAAGAGACCCAGTACTTC.

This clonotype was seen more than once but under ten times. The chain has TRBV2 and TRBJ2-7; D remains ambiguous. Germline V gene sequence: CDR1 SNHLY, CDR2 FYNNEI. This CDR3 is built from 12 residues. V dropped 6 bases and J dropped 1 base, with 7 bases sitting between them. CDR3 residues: CASRPGSYEQYF. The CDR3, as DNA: TGTGCCAGCAGACCAGGATCCTACGAGCAGTACTTC.

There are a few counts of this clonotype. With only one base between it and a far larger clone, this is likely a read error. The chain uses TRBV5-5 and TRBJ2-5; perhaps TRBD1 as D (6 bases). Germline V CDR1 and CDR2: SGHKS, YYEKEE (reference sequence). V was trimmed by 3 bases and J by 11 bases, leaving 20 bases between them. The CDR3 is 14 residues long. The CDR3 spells CASSSGVGYNEQYF. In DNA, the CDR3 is TGTGCCAGCAGCTCAGGGGTAGGGTACAATGAGCAGTACTTC.

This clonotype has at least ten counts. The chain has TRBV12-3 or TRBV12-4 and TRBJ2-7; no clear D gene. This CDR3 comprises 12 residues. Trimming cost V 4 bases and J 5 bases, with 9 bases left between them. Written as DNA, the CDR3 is TGTGCCAGCAGTTATGGGGTCCACGAGCAGTACTTC. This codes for CASSYGVHEQYF.

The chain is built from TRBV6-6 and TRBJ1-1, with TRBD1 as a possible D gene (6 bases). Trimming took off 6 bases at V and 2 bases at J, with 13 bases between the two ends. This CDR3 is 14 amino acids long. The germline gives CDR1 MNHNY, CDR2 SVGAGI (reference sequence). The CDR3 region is CASSRRQVNTEAFF. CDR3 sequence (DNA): TGTGCCAGCAGCCGAAGACAGGTTAACACTGAAGCTTTCTTT.

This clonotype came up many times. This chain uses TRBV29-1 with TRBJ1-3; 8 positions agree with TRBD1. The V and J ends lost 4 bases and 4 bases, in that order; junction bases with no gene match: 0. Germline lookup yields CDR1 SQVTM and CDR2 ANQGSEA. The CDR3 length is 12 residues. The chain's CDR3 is CSVGTGGNTIYF. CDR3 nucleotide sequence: TGCAGCGTTGGGACAGGGGGAAACACCATATATTTT. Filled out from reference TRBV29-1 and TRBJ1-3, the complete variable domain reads SAVISQKPSRDICQRGTSLTIQCQVDSQVTMMFWYRQQPGQSLTLIATANQGSEATYESGFVIDKFPISRPNLTFSTLTVSNMSPEDSSIYLCSVGTGGNTIYFGEGSWLTVV.

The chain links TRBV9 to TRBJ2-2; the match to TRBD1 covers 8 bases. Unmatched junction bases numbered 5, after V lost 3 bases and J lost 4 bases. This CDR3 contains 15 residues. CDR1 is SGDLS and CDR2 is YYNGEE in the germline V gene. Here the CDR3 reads CASSGGQGSTGELFF. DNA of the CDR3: TGTGCCAGCAGCGGCGGACAGGGTAGCACCGGGGAGCTGTTTTTT.

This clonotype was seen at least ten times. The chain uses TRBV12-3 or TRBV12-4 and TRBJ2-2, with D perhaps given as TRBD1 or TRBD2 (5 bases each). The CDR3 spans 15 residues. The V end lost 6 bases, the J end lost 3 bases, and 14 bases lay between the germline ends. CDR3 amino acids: CASSLGTLDTGELFF. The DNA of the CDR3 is TGTGCCAGCAGCCTCGGGACCCTGGACACCGGGGAGCTGTTTTTT.

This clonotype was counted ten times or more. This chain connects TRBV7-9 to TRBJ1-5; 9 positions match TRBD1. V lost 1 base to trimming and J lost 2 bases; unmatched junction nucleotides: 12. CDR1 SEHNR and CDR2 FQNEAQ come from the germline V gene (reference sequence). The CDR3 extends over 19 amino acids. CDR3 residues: CASSLGRYDRGLGNQPQHF. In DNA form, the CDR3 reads TGTGCCAGCAGCTTAGGGCGGTACGACAGGGGGTTGGGCAATCAGCCCCAGCATTTT. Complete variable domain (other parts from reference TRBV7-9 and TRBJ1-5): DTGVSQNPRHKITKRGQNVTFRCDPISEHNRLYWYRQTLGQGPEFLTYFQNEAQLEKSRLLSDRFSAERPKGSFSTLEIQRTEQGDSAMYLCASSLGRYDRGLGNQPQHFGDGTRLSIL.

CDR3 protein: CASSAWQGAIYEQYF. CDR3 coding DNA: TGTGCCAGCAGCGCTTGGCAGGGGGCCATCTACGAGCAGTACTTC. The chain carries TRBV3-1 and TRBJ2-7, with TRBD1 matching over 8 bases. CDR3 length: 15 residues. Germline V gives CDR1 LGHDT, CDR2 YNNKEL (reference sequence). The junction had 9 bases not matched to a gene; V was cut back by 5 bases and J by 3 bases.

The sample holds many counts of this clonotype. The DNA for the CDR3 is TGCGCCAGCAGCTTAGGCCGATTGACAGGGGGCGCGTCTGATTCACCCCTCCACTTT. Amino acids: CASSLGRLTGGASDSPLHF. This sequence joins TRBV5-1 and TRBJ1-6, with TRBD1 identical over 10 bases. In germline, CDR1 is SGHRS, CDR2 YFSETQ. The J segment lost 8 bases and the V segment lost 2 bases, leaving 16 bases of the junction unmatched. CDR3 length equals 19 residues.

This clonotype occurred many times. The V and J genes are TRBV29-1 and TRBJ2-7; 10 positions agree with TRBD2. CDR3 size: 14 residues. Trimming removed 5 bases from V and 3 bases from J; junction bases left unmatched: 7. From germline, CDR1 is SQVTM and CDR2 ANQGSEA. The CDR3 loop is CSVLVAGGNYEQYF. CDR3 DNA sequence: TGCAGCGTTCTAGTAGCGGGGGGCAACTACGAGCAGTACTTC.

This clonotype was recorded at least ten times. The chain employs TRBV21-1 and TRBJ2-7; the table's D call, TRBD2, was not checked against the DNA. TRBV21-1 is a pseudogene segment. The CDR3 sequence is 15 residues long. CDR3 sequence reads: CASSHGTSGGYEQYF. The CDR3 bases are TGTGCCAGCAGCCACGGGACTAGCGGGGGTTACGAGCAGTACTTC.

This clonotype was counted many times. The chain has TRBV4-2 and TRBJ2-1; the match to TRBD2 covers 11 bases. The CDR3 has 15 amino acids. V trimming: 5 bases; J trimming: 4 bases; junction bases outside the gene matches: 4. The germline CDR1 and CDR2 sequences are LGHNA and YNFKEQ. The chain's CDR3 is CASSDTSGGYNEQFF. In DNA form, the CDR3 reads TGTGCCAGCAGCGATACTAGCGGGGGTTACAATGAGCAGTTCTTC.

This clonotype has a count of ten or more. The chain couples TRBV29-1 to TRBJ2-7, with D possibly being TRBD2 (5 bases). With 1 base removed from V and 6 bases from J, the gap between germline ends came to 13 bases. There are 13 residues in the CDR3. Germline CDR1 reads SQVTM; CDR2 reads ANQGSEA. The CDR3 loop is CSVEGQYTSEQYF. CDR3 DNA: TGCAGCGTTGAAGGACAATATACTAGCGAGCAGTACTTC.

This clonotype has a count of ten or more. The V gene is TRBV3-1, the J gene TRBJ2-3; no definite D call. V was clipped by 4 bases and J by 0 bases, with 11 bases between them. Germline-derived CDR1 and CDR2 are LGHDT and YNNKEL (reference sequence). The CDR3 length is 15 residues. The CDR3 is CASSPYGESTDTQYF. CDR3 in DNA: TGTGCCAGCAGCCCATACGGAGAAAGCACAGATACGCAGTATTTT.

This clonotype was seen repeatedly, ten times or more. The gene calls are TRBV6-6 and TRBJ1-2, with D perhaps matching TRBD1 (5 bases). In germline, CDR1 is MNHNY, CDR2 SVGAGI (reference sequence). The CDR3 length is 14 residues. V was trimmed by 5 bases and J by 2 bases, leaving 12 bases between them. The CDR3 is CASSPRTPNYGYTF. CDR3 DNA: TGTGCCAGCAGTCCCCGGACACCGAACTATGGCTACACCTTC.

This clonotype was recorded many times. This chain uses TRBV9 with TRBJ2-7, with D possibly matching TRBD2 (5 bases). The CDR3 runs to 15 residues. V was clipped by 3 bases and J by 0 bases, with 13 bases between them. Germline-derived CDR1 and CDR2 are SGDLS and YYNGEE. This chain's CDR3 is CASSAYPGSSYEQYF. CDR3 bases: TGTGCCAGCAGCGCCTACCCGGGGAGCTCCTACGAGCAGTACTTC.

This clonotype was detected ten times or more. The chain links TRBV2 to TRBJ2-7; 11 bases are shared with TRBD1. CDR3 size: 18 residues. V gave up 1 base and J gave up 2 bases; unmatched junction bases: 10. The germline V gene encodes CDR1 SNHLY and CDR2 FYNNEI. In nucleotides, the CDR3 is TGTGCCAGCAGTGAAGATATCCCTCCGGGACAGGGGGCCTACGAGCAGTACTTC. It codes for CASSEDIPPGQGAYEQYF.

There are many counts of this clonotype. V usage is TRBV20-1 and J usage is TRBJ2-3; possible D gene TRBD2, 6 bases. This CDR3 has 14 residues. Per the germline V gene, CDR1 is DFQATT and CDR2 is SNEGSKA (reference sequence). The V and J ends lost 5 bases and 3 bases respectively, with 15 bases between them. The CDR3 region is CSAWSFGGTDTQYF. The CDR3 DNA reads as TGCAGTGCTTGGTCTTTCGGGGGAACAGATACGCAGTATTTT.

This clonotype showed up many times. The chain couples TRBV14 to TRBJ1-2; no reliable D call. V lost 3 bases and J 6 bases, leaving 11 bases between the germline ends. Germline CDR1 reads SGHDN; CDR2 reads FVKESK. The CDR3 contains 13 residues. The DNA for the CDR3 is TGTGCCAGCAGCCATTGGGAGAGAGATGGCTACACCTTC. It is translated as CASSHWERDGYTF.

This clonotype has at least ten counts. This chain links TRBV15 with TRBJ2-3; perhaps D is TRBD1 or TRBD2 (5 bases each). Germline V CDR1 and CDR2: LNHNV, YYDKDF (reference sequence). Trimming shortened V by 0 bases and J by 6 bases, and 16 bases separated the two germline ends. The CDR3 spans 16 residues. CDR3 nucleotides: TGTGCCACCAGCAGAGATAGGGGACCAGCTCAGGATACGCAGTATTTT. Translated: CATSRDRGPAQDTQYF.

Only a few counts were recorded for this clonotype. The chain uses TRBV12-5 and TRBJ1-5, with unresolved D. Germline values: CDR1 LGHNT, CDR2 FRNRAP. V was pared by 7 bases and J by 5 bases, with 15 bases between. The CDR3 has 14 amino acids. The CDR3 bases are TGTGCTAGTGTTGAAGACGGTTTTCATCAGCCCCAGCATTTT. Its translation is CASVEDGFHQPQHF.

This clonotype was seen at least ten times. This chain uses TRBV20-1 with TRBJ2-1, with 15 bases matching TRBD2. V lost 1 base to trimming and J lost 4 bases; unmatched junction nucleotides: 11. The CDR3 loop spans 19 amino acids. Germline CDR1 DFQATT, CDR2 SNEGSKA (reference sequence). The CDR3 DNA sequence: TGCAGTGCTAGAGTCGGGACTAGCGGGGGGTCGAGGGTTTACAATGAGCAGTTCTTC. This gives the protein CSARVGTSGGSRVYNEQFF.

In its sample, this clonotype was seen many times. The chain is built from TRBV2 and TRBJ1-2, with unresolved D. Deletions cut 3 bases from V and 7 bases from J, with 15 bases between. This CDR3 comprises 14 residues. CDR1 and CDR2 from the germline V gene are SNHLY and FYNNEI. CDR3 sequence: CASSEGYTSSGYTF. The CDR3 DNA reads TGTGCCAGCAGTGAGGGCTATACGTCATCTGGCTACACCTTC.